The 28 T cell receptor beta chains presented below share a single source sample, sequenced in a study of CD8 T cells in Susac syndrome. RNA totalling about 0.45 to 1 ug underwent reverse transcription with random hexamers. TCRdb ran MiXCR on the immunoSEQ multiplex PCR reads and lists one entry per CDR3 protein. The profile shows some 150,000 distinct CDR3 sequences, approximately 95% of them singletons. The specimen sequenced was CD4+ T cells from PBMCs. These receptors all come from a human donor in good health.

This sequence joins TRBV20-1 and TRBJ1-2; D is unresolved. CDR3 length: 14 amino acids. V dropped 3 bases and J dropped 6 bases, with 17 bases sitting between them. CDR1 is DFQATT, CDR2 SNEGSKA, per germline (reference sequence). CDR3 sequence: CSASSSWQTNGYTF. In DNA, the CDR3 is TGCAGTGCTAGTAGCTCGTGGCAGACGAATGGCTACACCTTC.

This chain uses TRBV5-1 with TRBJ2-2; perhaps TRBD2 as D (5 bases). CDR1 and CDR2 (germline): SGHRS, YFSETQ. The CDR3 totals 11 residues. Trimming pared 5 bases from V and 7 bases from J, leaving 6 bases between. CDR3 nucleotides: TGCGCCAGCAGAGAGGGCGGGGAGCTGTTTTTT. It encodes CASREGGELFF.

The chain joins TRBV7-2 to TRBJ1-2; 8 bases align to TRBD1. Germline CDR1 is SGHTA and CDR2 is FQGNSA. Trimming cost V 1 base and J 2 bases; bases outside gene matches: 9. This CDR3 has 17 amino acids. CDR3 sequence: CASSLGLGTGGNYGYTF. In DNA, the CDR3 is TGTGCCAGCAGCTTAGGTCTTGGGACAGGTGGAAACTATGGCTACACCTTC.

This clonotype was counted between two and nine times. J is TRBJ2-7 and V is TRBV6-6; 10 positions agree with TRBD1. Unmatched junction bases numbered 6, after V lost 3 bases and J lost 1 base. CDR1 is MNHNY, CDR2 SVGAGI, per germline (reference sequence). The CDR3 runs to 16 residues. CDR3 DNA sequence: TGTGCCAGCAGTTATGACAGGGGGCCTAGATCCTACGAGCAGTACTTC. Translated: CASSYDRGPRSYEQYF.

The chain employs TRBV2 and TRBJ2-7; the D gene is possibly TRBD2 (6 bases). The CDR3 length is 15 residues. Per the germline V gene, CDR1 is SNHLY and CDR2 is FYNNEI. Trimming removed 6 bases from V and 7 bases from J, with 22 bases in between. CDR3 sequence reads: CASSPQSGGMGEQYF. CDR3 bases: TGTGCCAGCAGCCCCCAGTCTGGGGGGATGGGAGAGCAGTACTTC.

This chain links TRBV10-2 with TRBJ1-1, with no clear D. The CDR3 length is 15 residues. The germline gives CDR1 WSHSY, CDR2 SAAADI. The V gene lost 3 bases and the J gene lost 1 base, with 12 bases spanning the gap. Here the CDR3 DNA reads TGCGCCAGCAGTGACCTTTATAGGAGGAACACTGAAGCTTTCTTT. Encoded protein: CASSDLYRRNTEAFF.

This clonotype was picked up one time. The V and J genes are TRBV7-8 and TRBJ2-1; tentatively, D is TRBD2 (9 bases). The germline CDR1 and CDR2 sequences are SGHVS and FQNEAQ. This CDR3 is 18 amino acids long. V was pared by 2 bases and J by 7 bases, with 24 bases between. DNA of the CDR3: TGTGCCAGCAGCTTATACCCGGCTAGCGGGACAGGTAGGAATGAGCAGTTCTTC. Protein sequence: CASSLYPASGTGRNEQFF.

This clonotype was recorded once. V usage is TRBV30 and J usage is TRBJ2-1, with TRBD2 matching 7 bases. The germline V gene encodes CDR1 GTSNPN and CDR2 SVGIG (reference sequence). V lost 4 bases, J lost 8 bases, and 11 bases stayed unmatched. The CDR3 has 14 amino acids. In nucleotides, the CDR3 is TGTGCCTGGACTAGAGGACTAGTTGGTTATGAGCAGTTCTTC. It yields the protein CAWTRGLVGYEQFF.

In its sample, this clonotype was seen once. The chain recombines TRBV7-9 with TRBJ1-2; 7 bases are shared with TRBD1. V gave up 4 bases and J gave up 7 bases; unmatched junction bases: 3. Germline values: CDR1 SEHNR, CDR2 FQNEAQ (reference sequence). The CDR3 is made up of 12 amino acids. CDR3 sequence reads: CASSSGQFGYTF. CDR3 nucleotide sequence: TGTGCCAGCAGCTCGGGACAGTTTGGCTACACCTTC. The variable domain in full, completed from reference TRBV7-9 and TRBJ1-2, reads DTGVSQNPRHKITKRGQNVTFRCDPISEHNRLYWYRQTLGQGPEFLTYFQNEAQLEKSRLLSDRFSAERPKGSFSTLEIQRTEQGDSAMYLCASSSGQFGYTFGSGTRLTVV.

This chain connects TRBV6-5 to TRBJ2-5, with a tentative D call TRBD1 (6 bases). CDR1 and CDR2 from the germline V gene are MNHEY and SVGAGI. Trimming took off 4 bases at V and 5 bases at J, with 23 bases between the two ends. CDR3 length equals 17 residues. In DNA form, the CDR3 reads TGTGCCAGCAGTTCGATCTCTTTGGGGGCCAAGTCGGAGACCCAGTACTTC. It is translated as CASSSISLGAKSETQYF.

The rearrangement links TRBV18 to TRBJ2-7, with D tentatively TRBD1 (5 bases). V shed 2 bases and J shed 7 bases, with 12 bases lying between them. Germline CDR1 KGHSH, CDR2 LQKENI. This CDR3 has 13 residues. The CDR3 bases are TGTGCCAGCTCACCAATAGGGGTACGGGAGCAGTACTTC. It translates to CASSPIGVREQYF.

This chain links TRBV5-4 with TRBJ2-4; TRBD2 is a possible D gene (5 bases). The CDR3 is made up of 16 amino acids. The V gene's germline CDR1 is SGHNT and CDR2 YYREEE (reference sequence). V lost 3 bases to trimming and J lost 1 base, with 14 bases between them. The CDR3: CASSSRGRGAKNIQYF. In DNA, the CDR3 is TGTGCCAGCAGCTCCCGAGGGCGTGGGGCCAAAAACATTCAGTACTTC.

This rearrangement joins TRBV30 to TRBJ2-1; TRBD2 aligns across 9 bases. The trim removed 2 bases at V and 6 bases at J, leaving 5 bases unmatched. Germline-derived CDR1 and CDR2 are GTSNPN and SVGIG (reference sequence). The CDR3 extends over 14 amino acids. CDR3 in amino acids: CAWSNGGRANEQFF. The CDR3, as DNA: TGTGCCTGGAGTAATGGCGGGAGGGCCAATGAGCAGTTCTTC.

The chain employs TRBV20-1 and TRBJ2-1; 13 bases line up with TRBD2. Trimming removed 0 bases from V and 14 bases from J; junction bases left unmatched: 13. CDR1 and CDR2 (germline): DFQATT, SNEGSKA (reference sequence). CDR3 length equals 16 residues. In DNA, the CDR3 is TGCAGTGCTAGAGAACCACGGACTAGCGGGAGTGCAAAGGAGTTCTTC. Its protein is CSAREPRTSGSAKEFF.

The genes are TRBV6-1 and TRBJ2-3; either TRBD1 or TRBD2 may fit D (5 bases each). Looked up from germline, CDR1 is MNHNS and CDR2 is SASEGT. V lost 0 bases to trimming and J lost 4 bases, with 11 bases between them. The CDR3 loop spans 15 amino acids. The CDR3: CASSEASRGPDTQYF. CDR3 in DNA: TGTGCCAGCAGTGAAGCGTCGAGGGGTCCAGATACGCAGTATTTT.

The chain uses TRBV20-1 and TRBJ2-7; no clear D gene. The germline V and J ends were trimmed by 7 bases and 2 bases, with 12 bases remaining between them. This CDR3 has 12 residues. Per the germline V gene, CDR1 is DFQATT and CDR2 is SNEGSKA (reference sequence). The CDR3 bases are TGCAGTGTTACGATACCCCCCTACGAGCAGTACTTC. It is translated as CSVTIPPYEQYF.

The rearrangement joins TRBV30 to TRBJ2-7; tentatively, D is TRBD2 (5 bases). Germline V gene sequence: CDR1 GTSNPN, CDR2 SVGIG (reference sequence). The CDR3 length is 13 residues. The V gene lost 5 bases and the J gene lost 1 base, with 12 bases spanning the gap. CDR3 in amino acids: CAWDQEASYEQYF. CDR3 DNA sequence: TGTGCCTGGGACCAGGAGGCTTCCTACGAGCAGTACTTC. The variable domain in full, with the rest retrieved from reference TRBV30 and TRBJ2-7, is SQTIHQWPATLVQPVGSPLSLECTVEGTSNPNLYWYRQAAGRGLQLLFYSVGIGQISSEVPQNLSASRPQDRQFILSSKKLLLSDSGFYLCAWDQEASYEQYFGPGTRLTVT.

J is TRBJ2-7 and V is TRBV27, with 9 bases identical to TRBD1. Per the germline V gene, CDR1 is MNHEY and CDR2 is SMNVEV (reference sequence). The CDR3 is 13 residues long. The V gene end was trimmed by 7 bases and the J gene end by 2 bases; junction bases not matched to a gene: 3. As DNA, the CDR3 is TGTGCCAGCAAGAGGACAGGGGCCTACGAGCAGTACTTC. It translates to CASKRTGAYEQYF.

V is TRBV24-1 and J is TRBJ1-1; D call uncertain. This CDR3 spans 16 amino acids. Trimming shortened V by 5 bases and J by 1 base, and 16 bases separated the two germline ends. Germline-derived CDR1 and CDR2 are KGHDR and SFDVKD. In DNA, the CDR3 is TGTGCCACCAGTGCCCTCCCAGGAGAGAAGAACACTGAAGCTTTCTTT. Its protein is CATSALPGEKNTEAFF.

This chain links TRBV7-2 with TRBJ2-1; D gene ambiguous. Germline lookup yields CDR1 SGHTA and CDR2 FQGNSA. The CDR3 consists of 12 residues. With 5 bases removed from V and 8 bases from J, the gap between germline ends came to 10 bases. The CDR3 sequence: CASSPKIHEQFF. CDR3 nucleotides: TGTGCCAGCAGCCCAAAGATCCATGAGCAGTTCTTC.

The CDR3 DNA is TGCGCCAGCAGCTTGGGCAGCACCAACAATGAGCAGTTCTTC. This sequence encodes CASSLGSTNNEQFF. The chain is built from TRBV5-1 and TRBJ2-1; D is unresolved. Between the trimmed V and J ends, which lost 0 bases and 5 bases, there was a span of 9 bases. From germline, CDR1 is SGHRS and CDR2 YFSETQ. This CDR3 has 14 amino acids.

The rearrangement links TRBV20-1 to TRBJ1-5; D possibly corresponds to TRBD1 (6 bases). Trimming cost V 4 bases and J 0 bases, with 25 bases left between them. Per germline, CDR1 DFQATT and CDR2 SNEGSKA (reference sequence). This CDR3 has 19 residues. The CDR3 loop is CSAKGVAGTTLISNQPQHF. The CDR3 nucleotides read TGCAGTGCTAAAGGTGTGGCAGGGACAACTTTGATTAGCAATCAGCCCCAGCATTTT.

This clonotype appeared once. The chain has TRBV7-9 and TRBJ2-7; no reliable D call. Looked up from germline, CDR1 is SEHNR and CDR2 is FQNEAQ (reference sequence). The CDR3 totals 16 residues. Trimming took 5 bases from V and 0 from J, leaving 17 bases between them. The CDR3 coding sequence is TGTGCCAGCAGCCCCCGGATGGGCGGTAGCTCCTACGAGCAGTACTTC. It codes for CASSPRMGGSSYEQYF. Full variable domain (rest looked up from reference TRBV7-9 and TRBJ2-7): DTGVSQNPRHKITKRGQNVTFRCDPISEHNRLYWYRQTLGQGPEFLTYFQNEAQLEKSRLLSDRFSAERPKGSFSTLEIQRTEQGDSAMYLCASSPRMGGSSYEQYFGPGTRLTVT.

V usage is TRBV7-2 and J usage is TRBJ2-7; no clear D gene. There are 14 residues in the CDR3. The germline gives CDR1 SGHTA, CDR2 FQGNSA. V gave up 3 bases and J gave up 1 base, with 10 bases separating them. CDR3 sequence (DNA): TGTGCCAGCAGCTTCTATCGGGCTTCCTACGAGCAGTACTTC. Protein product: CASSFYRASYEQYF.

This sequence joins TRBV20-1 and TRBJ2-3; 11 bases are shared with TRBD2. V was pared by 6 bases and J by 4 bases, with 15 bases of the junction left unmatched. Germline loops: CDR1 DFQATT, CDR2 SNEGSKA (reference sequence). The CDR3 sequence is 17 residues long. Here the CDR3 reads CSAPNRYSGRAADTQYF. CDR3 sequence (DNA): TGCAGTGCCCCCAATCGGTATAGCGGGAGGGCGGCAGATACGCAGTATTTT.

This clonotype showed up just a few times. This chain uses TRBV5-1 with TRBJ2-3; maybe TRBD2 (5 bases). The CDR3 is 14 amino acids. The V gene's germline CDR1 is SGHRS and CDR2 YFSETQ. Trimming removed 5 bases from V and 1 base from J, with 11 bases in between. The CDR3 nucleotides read TGCGCCAGCAGACGTGGAGGCGGCACAGATACGCAGTATTTT. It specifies CASRRGGGTDTQYF.

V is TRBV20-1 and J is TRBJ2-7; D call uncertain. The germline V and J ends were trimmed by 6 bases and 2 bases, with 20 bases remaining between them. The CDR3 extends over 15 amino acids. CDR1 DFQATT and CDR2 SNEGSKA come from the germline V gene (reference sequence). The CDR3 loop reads CSAGNWQSLAYEQYF. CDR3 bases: TGCAGTGCCGGAAATTGGCAGTCCTTAGCCTACGAGCAGTACTTC.

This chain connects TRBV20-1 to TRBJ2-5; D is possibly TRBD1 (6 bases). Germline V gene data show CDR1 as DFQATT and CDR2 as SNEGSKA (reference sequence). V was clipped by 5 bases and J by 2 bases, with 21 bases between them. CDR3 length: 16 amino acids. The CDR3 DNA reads TGCAGTGCTGAAATCCCAGGGGTTGGGGTACAAGAGACCCAGTACTTC. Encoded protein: CSAEIPGVGVQETQYF.